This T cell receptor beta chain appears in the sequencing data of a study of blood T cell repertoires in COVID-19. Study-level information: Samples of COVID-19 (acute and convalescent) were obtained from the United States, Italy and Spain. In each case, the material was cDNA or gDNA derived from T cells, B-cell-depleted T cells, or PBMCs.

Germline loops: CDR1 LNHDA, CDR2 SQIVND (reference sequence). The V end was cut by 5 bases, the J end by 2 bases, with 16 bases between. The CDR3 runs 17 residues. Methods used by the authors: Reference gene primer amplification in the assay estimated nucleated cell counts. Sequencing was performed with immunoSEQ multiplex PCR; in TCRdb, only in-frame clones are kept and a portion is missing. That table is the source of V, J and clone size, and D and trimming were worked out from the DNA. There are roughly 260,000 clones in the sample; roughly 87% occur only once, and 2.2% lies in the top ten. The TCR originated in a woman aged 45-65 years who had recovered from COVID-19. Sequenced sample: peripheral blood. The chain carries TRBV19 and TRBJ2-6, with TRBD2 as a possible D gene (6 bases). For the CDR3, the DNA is TGTGCCAGTAGTTTCCGGGACTGGGGCACTGGGGCCAACGTCCTGACTTTC. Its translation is CASSFRDWGTGANVLTF.